This TCR beta chain was profiled in a study of blood T cell repertoires in COVID-19. Study overall: Samples came from the United States, Italy and Spain, spanning acute and convalescent COVID-19. Sample material is recorded as cDNA or gDNA derived from T cells, B-cell-depleted T cells, or PBMCs.

CDR1 and CDR2 from the germline V gene are SNHLY and FYNNEI. The CDR3 runs to 15 residues. The ends lost 4 bases at V and 3 bases at J; junction bases unmatched: 4. Per the original methods: It was from reference gene primer amplification that nucleated cell counts were estimated. The repertoire was sequenced with immunoSEQ multiplex PCR; TCRdb's copy has only in-frame clones and lacks some. The V and J calls and clone size come from that table; D and trimming were worked out from the DNA. The repertoire consists of 110,000 to 150,000 clones, with around 90% occurring once and the leading ten covering about 1.6%.

This TCR was sampled from a woman in her sixties or seventies with acute or convalescent COVID-19. Input material: peripheral blood. The chain couples TRBV2 to TRBJ1-4, with 8 bases that match TRBD1. The CDR3: CASSGPTGANEKLFF. CDR3 DNA: TGTGCCAGCAGTGGACCGACAGGGGCTAATGAAAAACTGTTTTTT.